The source of this T cell receptor (beta chain) is a study of spatial heterogeneity in lung cancer. Study-level background: Samples were donated by 72 untreated early-stage non-small cell lung cancer patients. Those follow-up PBMC samples that were available underwent sequencing, at a median interval of approximately 2 years following resection.

This sample's time point: blood at routine non-recurrence follow-up after resection. Unsorted samples of tumor, nontumor lung or frozen PBMC had their whole RNA sequenced. The ends were cut back, 4 bases at V and 7 bases at J, with 8 bases in the middle. The CDR3 extends over 12 amino acids. Germline V CDR1 and CDR2: MNHEY, SVGEGT. This clonotype was detected many times. Each molecule of TCR cDNA was tagged with one unique molecular identifier. In TCRdb, the 5' RACE reads were re-called with MiXCR into one record per CDR3 protein. The sample includes tens of thousands of distinct CDR3 sequences, 6% of them seen just once.

This rearrangement joins TRBV6-2 or TRBV6-3 to TRBJ1-5; D remains unclear. This receptor was identified in a male donor with early-stage non-small cell lung cancer. The sequencing here drew on PBMCs, taken at follow-up. The DNA for the CDR3 is TGTGCCAGCAGTTCCTCGGACCAGCCCCAGCATTTT. Its protein is CASSSSDQPQHF.